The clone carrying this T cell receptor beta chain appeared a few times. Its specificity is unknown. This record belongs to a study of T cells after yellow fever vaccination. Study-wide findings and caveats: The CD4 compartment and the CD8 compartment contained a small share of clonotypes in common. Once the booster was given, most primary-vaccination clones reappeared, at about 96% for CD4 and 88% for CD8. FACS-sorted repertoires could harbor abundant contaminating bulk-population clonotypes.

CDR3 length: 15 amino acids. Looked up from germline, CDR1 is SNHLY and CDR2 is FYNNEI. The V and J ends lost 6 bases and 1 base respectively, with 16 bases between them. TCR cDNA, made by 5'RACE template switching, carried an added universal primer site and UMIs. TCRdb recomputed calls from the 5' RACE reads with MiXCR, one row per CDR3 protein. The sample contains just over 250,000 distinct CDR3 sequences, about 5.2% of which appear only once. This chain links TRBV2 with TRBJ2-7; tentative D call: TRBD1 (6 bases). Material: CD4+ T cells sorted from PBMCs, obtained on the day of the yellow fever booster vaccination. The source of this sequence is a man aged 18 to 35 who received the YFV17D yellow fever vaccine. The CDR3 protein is CASSPLQGPSYEQYV. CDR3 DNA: TGTGCCAGCAGCCCCTTACAGGGCCCTTCCTACGAGCAGTACGTC.